This TCR beta chain was identified during a study of shared clonotypes between healthy human individuals. CDR1 and CDR2 from the germline V gene are MGHDK and SYGVNS. This CDR3 contains 15 residues. V was trimmed by 5 bases and J by 0 bases, leaving 11 bases between them. The assay was immunoSEQ multiplex PCR, and TCRdb's table has in-frame clones only and misses some. The sample holds 850,000 to 1,200,000 clones, about 70% seen once. The sample comprised memory CD4+ T cells sorted from blood. This sample's subset: CD45RA-negative fraction. V and J are TRBV25-1 and TRBJ2-1, with unresolved D. The source of this sequence is a man in his late teens or twenties in good health. CDR3 sequence reads: CASSWSSGSYNEQFF. CDR3 nucleotides: TGTGCCAGCAGTTGGAGTTCAGGCTCCTACAATGAGCAGTTCTTC.